The entry that follows covers one T cell receptor (beta chain) sequence. Its specificity is not known. The PCR used 60 Vbeta and 13 Jbeta primers. The assay was immunoSEQ multiplex PCR, and TCRdb's table has in-frame clones only and misses some. The sample consists of roughly 80,000 clones, roughly 84% of them appearing once. Germline V lookup: CDR1 KGHSH, CDR2 LQKENI. With V trimmed by 3 bases and J by 3 bases, 4 bases remained unmatched. The CDR3 has 15 amino acids. This record comes from a study of cytomegalovirus exposure and HLA in healthy donors. Overall study findings and caveats: An analysis was carried out later, and it reportedly showed fewer N-insertions in an Asian-associated ancestry cluster than the roughly 670-donor mean.

This chain uses TRBV18 with TRBJ1-3; 8 bases fit TRBD1. The receptor was derived from a woman aged 50 to 65 in good health and CMV-seronegative. Sequencing was done on a sample of PBMCs. The DNA of the CDR3 is TGTGCCAGCTCACCCGGGACAGGTCTTGGAAACACCATATATTTT. This codes for CASSPGTGLGNTIYF.